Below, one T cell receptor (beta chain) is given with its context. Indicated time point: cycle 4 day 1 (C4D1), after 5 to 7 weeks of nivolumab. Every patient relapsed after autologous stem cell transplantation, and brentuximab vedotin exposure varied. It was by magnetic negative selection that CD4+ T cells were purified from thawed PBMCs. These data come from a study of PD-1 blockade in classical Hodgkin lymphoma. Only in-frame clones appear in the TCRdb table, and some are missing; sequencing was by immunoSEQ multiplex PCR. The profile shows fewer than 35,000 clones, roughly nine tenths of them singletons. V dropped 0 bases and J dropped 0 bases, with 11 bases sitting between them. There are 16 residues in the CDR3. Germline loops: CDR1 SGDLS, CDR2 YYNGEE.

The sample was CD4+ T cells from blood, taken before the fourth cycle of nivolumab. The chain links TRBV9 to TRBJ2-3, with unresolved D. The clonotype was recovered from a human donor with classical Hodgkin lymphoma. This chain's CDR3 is CASSVGHRLSTDTQYF. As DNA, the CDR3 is TGTGCCAGCAGCGTAGGACACCGCTTAAGCACAGATACGCAGTATTTT.